What follows describes a single TCR beta chain. The antigen this receptor binds is unknown. No base-level quality is on record; no much larger clone is a single base apart. These data originate in a study of blood T cell repertoires in COVID-19 (dated by TCRdb to the early 2020s). As for the study more broadly: Samples covering the acute and convalescent phases of COVID-19 were provided by collaborators in the United States, Italy and Spain. HLA class I and class II types, where available, came from metadata supplied by the sample provider rather than from assay-based typing. Sample metadata almost always included a de-identified subject ID, COVID-19 status, age in years and sex. Deeply sampled blood TCRbeta repertoires from subjects exposed to, actively infected with, or recovered from COVID-19 were included in the dataset. The prospective study material was composed of cDNA or gDNA derived from T cells, B-cell-depleted T cells, or PBMCs. Samples came from the ongoing ImmuneRACE study (first 160 participants) plus 1,254 subjects from 6 global collaborators. The repertoires were made available in a free public database intended to serve as a resource for research on the immune response to SARS-CoV-2.

Paper-wide results and their limitations: Clinical and demographic metadata were provided uncurated, with the amount varying by source and participant.

The immunoSEQ Assay, a bias-controlled multiplex PCR, was used to amplify TCRbeta CDR3 regions from genomic DNA. On the authors' methods: Nucleated cell counts per sample were estimated from amplification of reference gene primers within the assay. To quantify the absolute abundance of each unique TCRbeta CDR3 rearrangement, sequence reads were collapsed and filtered. Productive Simpson clonality was computed per sample as the square root of Simpson's diversity index over productive rearrangements. Held by TCRdb, this immuneACCESS table contains in-frame sequences only and omits some clones. Under half of the omission traces to an unresolved V gene where checked; the cause of the rest is unknown. That table is the source of V, J and clone size, and D and trimming were worked out from the DNA. The sample contains a few hundred thousand clones, approximately 87% of them found a single time. Of the sample, 1.8% falls within the top ten clones.

The CDR3 numbers 15 residues from cysteine through phenylalanine. The read is trimmed to its CDR3 DNA, 45 bases read in frame from base 1. CDR1 and CDR2, looked up from the germline V gene, are MDHEN and SYDVKM. V sheds 6 bases and J sheds 0 bases, leaving 15 bases between their ends. Participants in the prospective study were enrolled through a virtual design, were aged about 18 to 90 years, and lived in approximately 25 United States geographic areas. To assign participants to cohorts, the prospective study relied on clinical history that participants themselves reported in a screening survey and a study questionnaire. For ImmuneRACE Cohort 3, a participant was defined as recovered based on two consecutive negative NP/OP PCR tests, clearance by a healthcare professional, or resolution of symptoms. Mobile phlebotomists in the prospective study collected whole blood, serum and a nasopharyngeal or oropharyngeal swab from every participant. Participants in the prospective study had the option to provide additional blood draws and questionnaires over a 2-month period. Before DNA extraction, blood samples from the prospective study were shipped at room temperature or frozen.

The rearranged chain carries TRBV28 and TRBJ2-7; TRBD2 is possibly the D segment (5 matching bases). The receptor's source is a woman in her thirties or forties who had recovered from COVID-19. Sequencing input: PBMCs or T cells enriched from blood (not recorded which). The CDR3 region has the sequence CASSSGIGASYEQYF. Here is the DNA: TGTGCCAGCAGCTCGGGGATCGGCGCCTCCTACGAGCAGTACTTC.